The rows below give T cell receptor beta chains drawn from one sample of a study of CD8+ T cells in alopecia areata. The repertoire was sequenced with immunoSEQ multiplex PCR; TCRdb's copy has only in-frame clones and lacks some. The sample lists about 110,000 clones, 80% to 85% seen once, with around a quarter in the top ten. The sequencing used CD8+ T cells sorted from blood, collected at week 24, from a patient treated with tofacitinib. Receptors were obtained from a human donor with alopecia areata. Both conserved end residues are part of each CDR3. Fields, in order: V gene, clone size, J gene, D gene, CDR3 DNA, CDR3 protein. D genes are given only for firm matches. Part of the rows lack a size; the others show once, few, many or a class for expanded clones.

v_gene: TRBV18
abundance: -
j_gene: TRBJ2-1
d_gene: TRBD1
CDR3nt: TGTGCCAGCTCACCACTAACTACCGGGACAGGGAACTACAATGAGCAGTTCTTC
CDR3aa: CASSPLTTGTGNYNEQFF

v_gene: TRBV5-1
abundance: -
j_gene: TRBJ1-5
d_gene: TRBD1
CDR3nt: TGCGCCAGCAGTTTACTAGGACAGGCCAATCAGCCCCAGCATTTT
CDR3aa: CASSLLGQANQPQHF

v_gene: TRBV6-1
abundance: -
j_gene: TRBJ2-3
d_gene: TRBD2
CDR3nt: TGTGCCAGCAGTGCGATGCTAGCGGGGGGTCCAGATACGCAGTATTTT
CDR3aa: CASSAMLAGGPDTQYF

v_gene: TRBV28
abundance: few
j_gene: TRBJ2-7
d_gene: TRBD1
CDR3nt: TGTGCCAGCACAGGGTGGAGACAGGGCTCCTACGAGCAGTACTTC
CDR3aa: CASTGWRQGSYEQYF

v_gene: TRBV2
abundance: -
j_gene: TRBJ2-1
d_gene: -
CDR3nt: TGTGCCAGCAGTGAATTTAGAAATGAGCAGTTCTTC
CDR3aa: CASSEFRNEQFF

v_gene: TRBV27
abundance: -
j_gene: TRBJ2-7
d_gene: TRBD1
CDR3nt: TGTGCCAGCAGTTTAAGGGGACAGGGTCTGTACGAGCAGTACTTC
CDR3aa: CASSLRGQGLYEQYF

v_gene: TRBV11-2
abundance: -
j_gene: TRBJ1-1
d_gene: -
CDR3nt: TGTGCCAGCAGCCGGGTAGGGGTAAGGAACACTGAAGCTTTCTTT
CDR3aa: CASSRVGVRNTEAFF

v_gene: TRBV25-1
abundance: -
j_gene: TRBJ2-3
d_gene: TRBD2
CDR3nt: TGTGCCAGCAGTGATGGGCTAGCGGGGGGCCACACAGATACGCAGTATTTT
CDR3aa: CASSDGLAGGHTDTQYF

v_gene: TRBV7-8
abundance: -
j_gene: TRBJ2-3
d_gene: TRBD2
CDR3nt: TGTGCCAGCAGCTCTGGACTAGCGGGGGGTCCAGATACGCAGTATTTT
CDR3aa: CASSSGLAGGPDTQYF

v_gene: TRBV5-6
abundance: once
j_gene: TRBJ2-7
d_gene: -
CDR3nt: TGTGCCAGCAGCTTGGTGGCGGATCCCTACGAGCAGTACTTC
CDR3aa: CASSLVADPYEQYF

v_gene: TRBV4-1
abundance: once
j_gene: TRBJ1-1
d_gene: -
CDR3nt: TGCGCCAGCAGCCGCCAGTCGGGACATGAAGCTTTCTTT
CDR3aa: CASSRQSGHEAFF

v_gene: TRBV7-9
abundance: -
j_gene: TRBJ2-1
d_gene: -
CDR3nt: TGTGCCAGCAGCCCCTCTGCAGGGCCCTACTACAATGAGCAGTTCTTC
CDR3aa: CASSPSAGPYYNEQFF

v_gene: TRBV28
abundance: -
j_gene: TRBJ2-1
d_gene: -
CDR3nt: TGTGCCAGCAGATATTTAGGTCCTGGGGATGAGCAGTTCTTC
CDR3aa: CASRYLGPGDEQFF

v_gene: TRBV15
abundance: -
j_gene: TRBJ2-2
d_gene: -
CDR3nt: TGTGCCACCAGCAGCCGGGACGGCGGTAACGGGGAGCTGTTTTTT
CDR3aa: CATSSRDGGNGELFF

v_gene: TRBV10-3
abundance: -
j_gene: TRBJ1-1
d_gene: TRBD1
CDR3nt: TGTGCCATCAGTGGGGACAGTGAAGCTTTCTTT
CDR3aa: CAISGDSEAFF

v_gene: TRBV27
abundance: -
j_gene: TRBJ2-1
d_gene: -
CDR3nt: TGTGCCAGCAGCACATCTAAAGAGCAGTTCTTC
CDR3aa: CASSTSKEQFF

v_gene: TRBV2
abundance: -
j_gene: TRBJ2-5
d_gene: TRBD2
CDR3nt: TGTGCCAGCAGTGAAGCGGGTAGCGGGGAAAGGGAGACCCAGTACTTC
CDR3aa: CASSEAGSGERETQYF

v_gene: TRBV29-1
abundance: -
j_gene: TRBJ2-7
d_gene: -
CDR3nt: TGCAGCGTCGACGACAGCTACGAGCAGTACTTC
CDR3aa: CSVDDSYEQYF

v_gene: TRBV4-2
abundance: -
j_gene: TRBJ2-3
d_gene: TRBD2
CDR3nt: TGTGCCAGCAGCCAACCCTGGACTAGCGGGGGGGCAGATACGCAGTATTTT
CDR3aa: CASSQPWTSGGADTQYF

v_gene: TRBV9
abundance: -
j_gene: TRBJ1-1
d_gene: TRBD1
CDR3nt: TGTGCCAGCAGCGCACCCAGCAGGGGGAAGAACACTGAAGCTTTCTTT
CDR3aa: CASSAPSRGKNTEAFF

v_gene: TRBV6-1
abundance: -
j_gene: TRBJ1-5
d_gene: -
CDR3nt: TGTGCCAGCAGTGATTCAGCTGGTCAGCCCCAGCATTTT
CDR3aa: CASSDSAGQPQHF

v_gene: TRBV7-9
abundance: few
j_gene: TRBJ2-7
d_gene: TRBD2
CDR3nt: TGTGCCAGCAGCAGCGGACTAGGTCTTTACTACGAGCAGTACTTC
CDR3aa: CASSSGLGLYYEQYF

v_gene: TRBV6-1
abundance: -
j_gene: TRBJ2-7
d_gene: -
CDR3nt: TGTGCCAGCAGTGATATCCCCCATGGATCCAGGGAGAGCTCCTACGAGCAGTACTTC
CDR3aa: CASSDIPHGSRESSYEQYF

v_gene: TRBV9
abundance: -
j_gene: TRBJ1-5
d_gene: -
CDR3nt: TGTGCCAGCAGCGTAGATGGAGGGGCGAATCAGCCCCAGCATTTT
CDR3aa: CASSVDGGANQPQHF

v_gene: TRBV6-5
abundance: -
j_gene: TRBJ2-2
d_gene: -
CDR3nt: TGTGCCAGCAGTTACTCTAGGTCCCTCGGGGAGCTGTTTTTT
CDR3aa: CASSYSRSLGELFF

v_gene: TRBV7-6
abundance: -
j_gene: TRBJ1-5
d_gene: TRBD1
CDR3nt: TGTGCCAGCAGCGCCTTACAGGGGAGCAATCAGCCCCAGCATTTT
CDR3aa: CASSALQGSNQPQHF

v_gene: TRBV27
abundance: -
j_gene: TRBJ1-2
d_gene: -
CDR3nt: TGTGCCAGCAGCCCGGCTTCAAACTATGGCTACACCTTC
CDR3aa: CASSPASNYGYTF

v_gene: TRBV5-6
abundance: -
j_gene: TRBJ2-1
d_gene: -
CDR3nt: TGTGCCAGCAGCCTCCGTTTCAGGGGGGCCGACAATGAGCAGTTCTTC
CDR3aa: CASSLRFRGADNEQFF

v_gene: TRBV13
abundance: -
j_gene: TRBJ2-3
d_gene: -
CDR3nt: TGTGCCAGCAGCTCCCCTAGTGTAGGGGTCACAGATACGCAGTATTTT
CDR3aa: CASSSPSVGVTDTQYF

v_gene: TRBV4-1
abundance: -
j_gene: TRBJ2-7
d_gene: -
CDR3nt: TGCGCCAGCAGCCAAGACATGACGGGAATGGGCTCCTACGAGCAGTACTTC
CDR3aa: CASSQDMTGMGSYEQYF

v_gene: TRBV25-1
abundance: -
j_gene: TRBJ2-7
d_gene: -
CDR3nt: TGTGCCAGCAGTGACCCACGGACGAGCTCCTACGAGCAGTACTTC
CDR3aa: CASSDPRTSSYEQYF

v_gene: TRBV15
abundance: -
j_gene: TRBJ2-7
d_gene: TRBD1
CDR3nt: TGTGCCACCAGCTCCGGACAGGGAAACTACGAGCAGTACTTC
CDR3aa: CATSSGQGNYEQYF